The entry below describes one T cell receptor (beta chain). The antigen remains undetermined. After removal of 11 bases from V and 1 base from J, the junction contained 15 bases not matched to a gene. The CDR3 contains 16 residues. CDR1 is SEHNR and CDR2 is FQNEAQ in the germline V gene (reference sequence). TCRdb reprocessed the reads with MiXCR, giving one entry per CDR3 protein. The profile shows 560,000 or so distinct CDR3 sequences, about 17% of them singletons. The data derive from a study of T cell repertoires in cytomegalovirus infection. Study context: From public TCR beta signatures came an indication of both CMV infection and matching HLA type. Study conclusions and caveats: Adding up the frequency of public TCR beta families identified people who carried CMV plus the relevant HLA. Predominance within the ex vivo response was attributable to HLA-C-restricted CMV-specific TCR beta clonotypes.

The V call is TRBV7-9, the J call TRBJ1-2; 8 bases fit TRBD1. This receptor was obtained from a human donor in good health (CMV status not recorded). Some clones in this sample may be carry-over from other donors' samples. The sequenced sample was CD8+ T cells from PBMCs. In DNA form, the CDR3 reads TGTGCCCTCATCAGGGCAGGGGGCGCGGGTAACTATGGCTACACCTTC. Its translation is CALIRAGGAGNYGYTF. The full variable domain, in which reference TRBV7-9 and TRBJ1-2 provide the parts outside the CDR3, is DTGVSQNPRHKITKRGQNVTFRCDPISEHNRLYWYRQTLGQGPEFLTYFQNEAQLEKSRLLSDRFSAERPKGSFSTLEIQRTEQGDSAMYLCALIRAGGAGNYGYTFGSGTRLTVV.